The sample holds a few counts of the clone carrying this T cell receptor beta chain. V was pared by 1 base and J by 0 bases, with 7 bases of the junction left unmatched. Germline V gene sequence: CDR1 SGHTA, CDR2 FQGTGA. CDR3 length equals 17 residues. Library preparation (for TCRbeta) was performed with unique molecular identifiers. TCRdb reanalysed the PCR reads using MiXCR and keeps one entry per CDR3 protein. The sample has over 550,000 distinct CDR3 sequences; under 12% are singletons. This record comes from a study of T-cell reconstitution after alpha-beta-depleted transplantation in children. The V gene is TRBV7-3, the J gene TRBJ2-7; 9 bases are a match to TRBD2. The TCR was taken from a human donor who donated a stem cell graft to a child with acute myeloid leukemia. The specimen was PBMCs from the stem cell graft donor, collected from the stem cell graft. CDR3 bases: TGTGCCAGCAGCTTAATGGTTCTAGCGGGGAGCTCCTACGAGCAGTACTTC. Its protein product is CASSLMVLAGSSYEQYF.